The TCR beta chain under discussion was sequenced for a study of T cells in Graves' hyperthyroidism and ophthalmopathy. The V and J ends lost 6 bases and 1 base respectively, with 7 bases between them. Germline CDR1 is SGHVS and CDR2 is FNYEAQ. This CDR3 region has 14 residues. This clonotype was counted many times. Authors of the study amplified TCR beta CDR3 regions from RNA transcripts. Researchers ran a first-round RT-PCR on the TCR CDR3 using the HTBI primer set. One entry per CDR3 protein results from TCRdb running MiXCR on the multiplex PCR reads. The data show about 98,000 distinct CDR3 sequences, 35% to 50% seen once.

The chain is built from TRBV7-6 and TRBJ2-6; D uncertain. This receptor was identified in a woman in her thirties with Graves' hyperthyroidism. Sequenced input: peripheral blood or thyroid tissue (not recorded which). The CDR3 DNA reads TGTGCCAGCAGTAGATCGTCTGGGGCCAACGTCCTGACTTTC. Translated, it gives CASSRSSGANVLTF.